This T cell receptor beta chain is drawn from a study of shared clonotypes between healthy human individuals. Findings of the study overall: Specimens sampled were limited to blood, with tissue repertoires likely differing.

This clone was seen a single time. What it recognizes is unknown. Replicate PCRs from sorted subsets contained roughly 200 ng DNA, which is around 29,000 T cell genomes. The data were produced by immunoSEQ multiplex PCR, yet TCRdb's version contains in-frame clones alone and is incomplete. This sample has approximately 2.3 million clones; 85% to 95% occur once, and the top ten carry 0.39%. CDR1 and CDR2 (germline): MNHEY, SVGAGI. This CDR3 is built from 13 residues. CD45RA-negative memory and CD45RA+ naive subsets were split from the CD4+ cells. The source of this sequence is a young man in good health. Some clones in this sample may be carry-over from other donors' samples. V and J are TRBV6-5 and TRBJ2-5; tentative D call: TRBD1 (6 bases). The J call may be incorrect, as the DNA end agrees better with TRBJ2-7. Source material: naive CD4+ T cells from PBMCs. Subset here: CD45RA+ positively selected. As DNA, the CDR3 is TGTGCCAGCAGTTACGTAAGGGGGAACGAGCAGTACTTC. It specifies CASSYVRGNEQYF.